The entry below gives a single TCR beta chain sequence along with its context. Per the study methods: Amplification of reference gene primers was used by the study to estimate nucleated cell counts. Clones were sequenced by immunoSEQ multiplex PCR, and TCRdb holds only the in-frame ones, with some missing. V, J and clone size are taken as reported in that table, and D and trimming were inferred from the DNA itself. Seen here are 50,000 to 70,000 clones, more than 65% observed once, and the top ten hold around 5.9%. This CDR3 has 16 amino acids. The V and J ends lost 3 bases and 5 bases, in that order; junction bases with no gene match: 13. CDR1 SGHNT and CDR2 YYREEE come from the germline V gene (reference sequence). The data were taken from a study of blood T cell repertoires in COVID-19.

The V and J genes are TRBV5-4 and TRBJ2-5, with 7 nucleotides matching TRBD2. The sequence came from a woman aged 60-75 years with acute or convalescent COVID-19. Specimen: peripheral blood. DNA for the CDR3: TGTGCCAGCAGCTCGCCTAGCGGCTATGAGGGGGAGACCCAGTACTTC. This codes for CASSSPSGYEGETQYF.